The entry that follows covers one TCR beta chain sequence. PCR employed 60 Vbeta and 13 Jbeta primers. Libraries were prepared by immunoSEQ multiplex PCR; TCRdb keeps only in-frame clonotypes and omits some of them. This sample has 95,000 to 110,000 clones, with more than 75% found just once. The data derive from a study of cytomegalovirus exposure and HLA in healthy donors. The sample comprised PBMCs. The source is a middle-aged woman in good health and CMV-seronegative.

CDR3 DNA: TGTGCCAGCAGCGAAGATAACAGGGAACTCCACTATGGCTACACCTTC. Encoded protein: CASSEDNRELHYGYTF. This chain uses TRBV5-8 with TRBJ1-2, with D possibly being TRBD1 (6 bases). Trimming removed 4 bases at V and 3 bases at J, with 19 bases between. CDR3 size: 16 residues. Germline V lookup: CDR1 SGHTS, CDR2 YDEGEE.